This T cell receptor (beta chain) was captured in a study of blood T cell repertoires in COVID-19. Study-wide background: Acute-phase and convalescent COVID-19 samples originated in the United States, Italy and Spain. PBMCs, B-cell-depleted T cells, or T cells were the source of the cDNA or gDNA that made up the material.

The authors' processing: Reference gene primer amplification gave estimated nucleated cell counts. Method: immunoSEQ multiplex PCR; TCRdb's copy keeps in-frame clones and lacks some. The DNA was the basis for D and trimming; V, J and clone size are from that table. The sample includes about 84,000 clones, approximately 80% of them seen just once. The V segment lost 6 bases and the J segment 7 bases; nucleotides outside the gene matches: 9. Germline V gene lookup returns CDR1 SNHLY and CDR2 FYNNEI. This CDR3 comprises 14 residues. The sequenced sample was peripheral blood. The rearrangement uses TRBV2 and TRBJ2-1; 7 bases match TRBD1. This receptor was identified in a man in his sixties or seventies with acute or convalescent COVID-19. The CDR3 is CASRDWTGTNEQFF. The CDR3 nucleotides are TGTGCCAGCAGGGACTGGACAGGAACAAATGAGCAGTTCTTC.